This TCR beta chain was profiled in a study of vaccination and CD4 T cells after COVID-19 (dated 2022 in TCRdb). General notes on the study: SARS-CoV-2 positivity had been established in the convalescent patients by nasal swab PCR, and mild disease was recorded in eight to ten of these patients and severe disease in one. Post-vaccine blood samples were taken a median of roughly 75 days after the second vaccine dose, with a range of roughly 13 to 250 days. For stimulating the cultures, overlapping spike peptide pools were used, derived from SARS-CoV-2 as well as from the common cold coronaviruses HCoV-NL63, HCoV-OC43 and HCoV-229E. Post-COVID blood samples from convalescent patients were collected a median of roughly 100 days after diagnosis, with a range of about 35 to 161 days. The convalescent cohort comprised six males and four females, including two Hispanic individuals, seven Caucasians, two Asians and one multiracial person. Participants got two doses of the Pfizer-BioNTech BNT162b2 vaccine (n=8) or two doses of the Moderna mRNA-1273 vaccine (n=2). In roughly 11 COVID-19 convalescent patients and a few infection-naive healthy vaccine recipients, the spike-specific CD4+ TCR repertoire before mRNA vaccination was compared with the repertoire after mRNA vaccination. As controls, cultures received a CEFX viral epitope pool (the positive control), an HIV-1 Nef peptide pool (the negative control), or no peptide at all. Results and caveats for the whole study, not just this receptor: The study included relatively few convalescent patients and did not analyze early timepoints after natural infection. An increase in the median number of SARS-CoV-2-reactive clonotypes from approximately 23 after infection to roughly 36 after vaccination was observed, but the change was not found to be significant. In convalescent patients, a median roughly 83% of post-vaccine SARS-CoV-2-reactive clones were detected only after vaccination, and vaccine-specific priming was suggested by this finding. Of the vaccine-specific clones in convalescent patients, 304 of 307, or nearly all, reacted only to SARS-CoV-2 spike and did not cross-react with common cold coronaviruses.

For this clonotype: What this receptor recognizes is not known. No base quality values were provided; no much bigger clone lies one nucleotide off.

Per the publication, the treatment or condition label means: 10-day PBMC culture with coronavirus spike peptide pools or control peptides (ViraFEST assay). The ViraFEST assay, used in the study, expanded antigen-specific T cells with peptide pools and then identified the expanded clonotypes through TCR sequencing. The convalescent patients' positive SARS-CoV-2 PCR tests fell between March and December 2020, which was before the Alpha, Beta and Delta variants emerged in the United States. PBMCs were cultured at roughly 2 million per well in IMDM supplemented with roughly 5% human AB serum and 8.5 to 10 IU/ml IL-2, with approximately 11 ug/ml peptide pools added. On days 3 and 7, half of the culture medium was replaced with fresh IL-2-containing medium. CD4+ T cells were isolated after approximately ten days of culture through negative selection using the EasySep CD4+ T cell isolation kit. Ficoll-Paque Plus gradient centrifugation was used to isolate PBMCs from whole blood, and the isolated PBMCs were then either used fresh or cryopreserved at -140C. Culture conditions were generally each tested in triplicate wells.

Libraries were built with PCR. DNA from cultured CD4+ T cells was subjected to TCR sequencing with the Oncomine TCR Beta short-read assay at the Johns Hopkins FTIC core. The QIAamp micro DNA kit was used to extract genomic DNA from the cultured CD4+ T cells. The Oncomine TCR Beta libraries from cultured CD4+ T cells were pooled using unique dual indexes and then sequenced on an Illumina iSeq 100. The study's own analysis went as follows. Non-productive sequences were filtered out, and CDR3s that did not start with C, did not end with F or W, or were shorter than 7 amino acids were discarded. Antigen-specific clonotypes were identified with the MANAFEST web application by comparing peptide-stimulated wells with reference and other culture wells. Positive clones required FDR below 0.05, an odds ratio above 5, and productive frequency above 0.1% in at least two of three replicate wells. A clonotype was classed as cross-reactive if the clonotype showed significant expansion both in SARS-CoV-2 spike wells and in at least one common cold coronavirus spike condition. Using R version 3.6.1, CDR3 homology was evaluated through Levenshtein distances (stringdist) along with unrooted phylogenetic trees (ape). TCRdb passed the public sequencing reads through fastp at Q25 and MiXCR, retaining productive beta sequences. Rows merge per CDR3 protein into single entries with the most common DNA and genes. The V and J calls and clone size are TCRdb's, not the authors'. Recorded for this sample are some 15,000 distinct CDR3 sequences; 36% of them occurred a single time. The ten largest clones add up to approximately 20% of the sample.

From its cysteine to its phenylalanine, the CDR3 spans 12 amino acids. Left in the record is the CDR3 DNA by itself, 36 bases read in frame from the first base. The germline V gene (reference sequence) sets CDR1 to DFQATT and CDR2 to SNEGSKA. V and J lose 1 base and 12 bases, and a span of 15 bases separates them. The V gene is TRBV20-1 and the J gene is TRBJ1-2, with TRBD1 as a weak D call on 5 bases. The TCR comes from a human donor with COVID-19. Sequencing was carried out using cultured CD4+ T cells from blood. The DNA sequence follows: TGCAGTGCTAGAGTCGGGGGTTTAGTCCACACCTTC. It encodes CSARVGGLVHTF.